The 28 T cell receptor beta chains below all came from one sample that was sequenced in a study of ipilimumab plus nivolumab after autologous stem cell transplantation. Sequencing was performed with immunoSEQ multiplex PCR; in TCRdb, only in-frame clones are kept and a portion is missing. The sample lists about 20,000 clones, roughly 80% occurring once. The sample here was PBMCs, taken in a trial of ipilimumab plus nivolumab as post-transplant consolidation. The receptors originated from a male donor with diffuse large B-cell lymphoma.

The CDR3, as DNA: TGTGCCAGCAGTTACGGTCGGGGGGCGCACACTGAAGCTTTCTTT. It codes for CASSYGRGAHTEAFF. The chain carries TRBV6-5 and TRBJ1-1; D is perhaps TRBD1 (6 bases). CDR1 and CDR2 (germline): MNHEY, SVGAGI. The CDR3 has 15 residues. Trimming cost V 2 bases and J 3 bases, with 13 bases left between them.

This clone was found once. The chain joins TRBV5-1 to TRBJ2-5; TRBD2 agrees at 7 bases. Germline V lookup: CDR1 SGHRS, CDR2 YFSETQ. The CDR3 covers 15 residues. Trimming cost V 2 bases and J 5 bases; bases outside gene matches: 9. In DNA, the CDR3 is TGCGCCAGCAGCTTCGGGCTAGCGGAAGCGGAGACCCAGTACTTC. Amino acid sequence: CASSFGLAEAETQYF. Combining the CDR3 with reference TRBV5-1 and TRBJ2-5 gives the whole variable domain KAGVTQTPRYLIKTRGQQVTLSCSPISGHRSVSWYQQTPGQGLQFLFEYFSETQRNKGNFPGRFSGRQFSNSRSEMNVSTLELGDSALYLCASSFGLAEAETQYFGPGTRLLVL.

The chain uses TRBV15 and TRBJ1-5; D call uncertain. CDR1 and CDR2 from the germline V gene are LNHNV and YYDKDF (reference sequence). The CDR3 extends over 14 amino acids. The V gene lost 5 bases and the J gene lost 2 bases, with 10 bases spanning the gap. The CDR3 DNA follows: TGTGCCACCAGCCTAATAGTTGGCAATCAGCCCCAGCATTTT. Translated: CATSLIVGNQPQHF.

This clone turned up a few times. The same CDR3 can be traced to other DNA sequences in this sample. The CDR3 sequence: CSVVGSGWGETQYF. The DNA of the CDR3 is TGCAGCGTTGTGGGGTCAGGGTGGGGCGAGACCCAGTACTTC. V and J are TRBV29-1 and TRBJ2-5, with a possible D match to TRBD1 (5 bases). Per germline, CDR1 SQVTM and CDR2 ANQGSEA. This CDR3 region has 14 residues. V dropped 4 bases and J dropped 5 bases, with 17 bases sitting between them.

This clone was seen more than once but under ten times. The rearrangement uses TRBV7-9 and TRBJ1-3; D is unclear. The CDR3 sequence is 14 residues long. Germline V gene sequence: CDR1 SEHNR, CDR2 FQNEAQ (reference sequence). Trimming pared 1 base from V and 4 bases from J, leaving 8 bases between. CDR3 nucleotide sequence: TGTGCCAGCAGCTTAGGGCCGGGAGGAAACACCATATATTTT. Translation: CASSLGPGGNTIYF.

This rearrangement joins TRBV11-3 to TRBJ2-2; 10 bases are shared with TRBD2. The CDR3 runs 16 residues. The ends lost 3 bases at V and 4 bases at J; junction bases unmatched: 5. CDR1 and CDR2 (germline): SGHNT, YENEEA. CDR3 amino acids: CASSFGLAGGTGELFF. CDR3 bases: TGTGCCAGCAGCTTTGGCTTAGCGGGGGGCACCGGGGAGCTGTTTTTT.

The chain recombines TRBV18 with TRBJ1-1; D remains ambiguous. V lost 6 bases, J lost 1 base, and 9 bases lay in between. Germline lookup yields CDR1 KGHSH and CDR2 LQKENI. This CDR3 contains 13 residues. In DNA form, the CDR3 reads TGTGCCAGCTCGCCTCAGCGGAACACTGAAGCTTTCTTT. Its protein product is CASSPQRNTEAFF.

V and J are TRBV5-8 and TRBJ2-5; D is uncertain. Per germline, CDR1 SGHTS and CDR2 YDEGEE. CDR3 size: 14 residues. The V end was cut by 4 bases, the J end by 1 base, with 11 bases between. CDR3 sequence (DNA): TGTGCCAGCAGCCCGACTTCGGTCCAAGAGACCCAGTACTTC. Translating it yields CASSPTSVQETQYF.

The chain links TRBV7-9 to TRBJ1-4; TRBD1 might be the D (6 bases). The V end was cut by 4 bases, the J end by 6 bases, with 18 bases between. The CDR3 is 16 residues long. Germline V gene sequence: CDR1 SEHNR, CDR2 FQNEAQ (reference sequence). The CDR3 coding sequence is TGTGCCAGCAGCTCCTTATCGGGGGCGGGTGATGAAAAACTGTTTTTT. It encodes CASSSLSGAGDEKLFF.

In DNA form, the CDR3 reads TGTGCCAGCAGTGAAGCGTCCACGGTTAACTATGGCTACACCTTC. Its protein is CASSEASTVNYGYTF. The rearrangement links TRBV6-1 to TRBJ1-2; D is unclear. The CDR3 is made up of 15 amino acids. Trimming took 0 bases from V and 1 from J, leaving 9 bases between them. Germline CDR1 is MNHNS and CDR2 is SASEGT.

This clone was seen only a few times. The chain has TRBV19 and TRBJ2-3, with 10 positions matching TRBD2. CDR3 length: 16 amino acids. Unmatched junction bases numbered 7, after V lost 7 bases and J lost 0 bases. Per the germline V gene, CDR1 is LNHDA and CDR2 is SQIVND (reference sequence). The CDR3 bases are TGTGCCAGTACCGATATAGCGGGGGGTAGCACAGATACGCAGTATTTT. Its translation is CASTDIAGGSTDTQYF.

This clone was counted a few times. The chain recombines TRBV27 with TRBJ2-5; D may correspond to TRBD1 or TRBD2 (5 bases each). The CDR3 contains 13 residues. Trimming took off 2 bases at V and 3 bases at J, with 7 bases between the two ends. CDR1 and CDR2 from the germline V gene are MNHEY and SMNVEV (reference sequence). Here the CDR3 reads CASSLQGEETQYF. The CDR3 DNA is TGTGCCAGCAGTTTACAGGGAGAAGAGACCCAGTACTTC.

V usage is TRBV10-1 and J usage is TRBJ2-1; D might be TRBD2 (6 bases). Germline CDR1 and CDR2: WNHNN and SYGVQD (reference sequence). Trimming stripped 2 bases from V and 13 bases from J, with 15 bases between. The CDR3 runs to 13 residues. The CDR3 nucleotides are TGCGCCAGCAGTGAGAGTGTCGCGGGGCTTCAGTTCTTC. As protein: CASSESVAGLQFF.

The chain has TRBV4-1 and TRBJ1-2; no definite D call. Per germline, CDR1 MGHRA and CDR2 YSYEKL. CDR3 length equals 12 residues. Trimming pared 2 bases from V and 5 bases from J, leaving 6 bases between. CDR3 protein: CASSQSTYGYTF. In DNA form, the CDR3 reads TGCGCCAGCAGCCAATCGACATATGGCTACACCTTC.

The J gene is TRBJ1-6, the V gene TRBV7-3; 7 bases line up with TRBD1. Germline-derived CDR1 and CDR2 are SGHTA and FQGTGA. The V and J ends lost 5 bases and 7 bases, in that order; junction bases with no gene match: 5. There are 14 residues in the CDR3. The CDR3 sequence is CASSKTGVNSPLHF. CDR3 sequence (DNA): TGTGCCAGCAGCAAAACAGGGGTCAATTCACCCCTCCACTTT.

The rearrangement joins TRBV4-1 to TRBJ1-1; TRBD1 is a possible D gene (5 bases). Germline loops: CDR1 MGHRA, CDR2 YSYEKL. V shed 3 bases and J shed 0 bases, with 11 bases lying between them. There are 15 residues in the CDR3. CDR3 DNA sequence: TGCGCCAGCAGCCATACCGGGACTATGAACACTGAAGCTTTCTTT. Translating gives CASSHTGTMNTEAFF.

The rearrangement links TRBV7-9 to TRBJ1-5, with a weak D call TRBD1 (5 bases). The CDR3 is 14 amino acids. V was pared by 8 bases and J by 0 bases, with 11 bases between. CDR1 is SEHNR and CDR2 is FQNEAQ in the germline V gene (reference sequence). The DNA for the CDR3 is TGTGCCAGCTCAGGGACGAATAGCAATCAGCCCCAGCATTTT. Its protein is CASSGTNSNQPQHF.

The J gene is TRBJ1-1, the V gene TRBV21-1. TRBV21-1 is a recognized pseudogene. This CDR3 spans 15 amino acids. Here the CDR3 DNA reads TGTGCCAGCAGCAAAGAGCGCAGAGACTGCACTGAAGCTTTCTTT. It is translated as CASSKERRDCTEAFF.

The rearrangement uses TRBV19 and TRBJ1-2, with 9 bases aligning to TRBD1. The CDR3 is 13 residues long. J gave up 8 bases and V 5 bases, and 6 bases lay outside the gene matches. The V gene's germline CDR1 is LNHDA and CDR2 SQIVND (reference sequence). The CDR3 DNA is TGTGCCAGTAGTTCACAGGGGGCGCGAGGCTACACCTTC. Encoded protein: CASSSQGARGYTF.

The chain has TRBV7-9 and TRBJ1-1; 7 nucleotides agree with TRBD1. Germline V lookup: CDR1 SEHNR, CDR2 FQNEAQ (reference sequence). This CDR3 comprises 14 residues. Trimming at V came to 1 base and at J to 3 bases, leaving 2 bases not matched to a gene. The CDR3: CASSLGQGDTEAFF. Written as DNA, the CDR3 is TGTGCCAGCAGCTTAGGGCAGGGGGACACTGAAGCTTTCTTT.

The chain recombines TRBV6-1 with TRBJ2-1; D call uncertain. This CDR3 contains 13 residues. Germline CDR1 MNHNS, CDR2 SASEGT. V was pared by 5 bases and J by 8 bases, with 13 bases between. The CDR3 DNA sequence: TGTGCCAGCAGTCTCACGACCTGGGATGAGCAGTTCTTC. Protein sequence: CASSLTTWDEQFF.

Concerning this clone: The junction departs from germline at one end; a sequencing error may be responsible. The chain recombines TRBV5-3 with TRBJ2-7; TRBD2 aligns across 8 bases. TRBV5-3 counts as an open reading frame of uncertain function. CDR3 length: 15 amino acids. The CDR3 bases are TGTGCCAGCAGCTTGGATGGCGGGGGGCTCCACGAGCAGTACTTC. This sequence encodes CASSLDGGGLHEQYF.

The chain is built from TRBV11-3 and TRBJ2-5; possibly TRBD1 or TRBD2 for D (7 bases each). The CDR3 consists of 16 residues. The V gene's germline CDR1 is SGHNT and CDR2 YENEEA. With 8 bases removed from V and 1 base from J, the gap between germline ends came to 20 bases. The CDR3 DNA sequence: TGTGCCAGCTCCCCGATGTTCAGGGGGGGCCAAGAGACCCAGTACTTC. Protein product: CASSPMFRGGQETQYF.

The V and J genes are TRBV10-3 and TRBJ2-2, with D uncertain. Trimming left V 3 bases short and J 5 bases short, with 13 bases between. This CDR3 has 15 residues. CDR1 and CDR2 from the germline V gene are ENHRY and SYGVKD. The CDR3 DNA reads TGTGCCATCAGTGACCCAAATAGGGCTACCGGGGAGCTGTTTTTT. Translating gives CAISDPNRATGELFF.

The rearrangement uses TRBV5-8 and TRBJ2-3, with 8 bases aligning to TRBD1. Germline V CDR1 and CDR2: SGHTS, YDEGEE. This CDR3 has 13 residues. Germline trimming cut 3 bases from V and 4 bases from J; bases unmatched to any gene: 1. The CDR3 DNA reads as TGTGCCAGCAGCTGGACAGGGTCAGATACGCAGTATTTT. Translated, it gives CASSWTGSDTQYF.

CDR3 nucleotides: TGCGCCAGCAGCCCCCCGACCGGGACAGGGTCAGCAGATACGCAGTATTTT. Its translation: CASSPPTGTGSADTQYF. The chain is built from TRBV5-1 and TRBJ2-3, with 9 bases identical to TRBD1. The V gene's germline CDR1 is SGHRS and CDR2 YFSETQ. V lost 4 bases and J lost 4; bases outside the gene matches: 13. This CDR3 has 17 amino acids.

This clone occurred a few times. The V and J genes are TRBV6-1 and TRBJ2-7; D uncertain. V was pared by 2 bases and J by 3 bases, with 11 bases between. The germline CDR1 and CDR2 sequences are MNHNS and SASEGT. This CDR3 is built from 14 residues. The CDR3 DNA reads TGTGCCAGCAGTGAACCTAACGATTTCTACGAGCAGTACTTC. This sequence encodes CASSEPNDFYEQYF.

The chain is built from TRBV18 and TRBJ2-1, with 7 positions matching TRBD2. The V segment lost 3 bases and the J segment 0 bases; nucleotides outside the gene matches: 5. From germline, CDR1 is KGHSH and CDR2 LQKENI. This CDR3 comprises 16 residues. CDR3 in amino acids: CASSPGGGSSYNEQFF. CDR3 in DNA: TGTGCCAGCTCACCGGGCGGCGGGAGCTCCTACAATGAGCAGTTCTTC. The full variable domain, with the rest looked up from reference TRBV18 and TRBJ2-1, is NAGVMQNPRHLVRRRGQEARLRCSPMKGHSHVYWYRQLPEEGLKFMVYLQKENIIDESGMPKERFSAEFPKEGPSILRIQQVVRGDSAAYFCASSPGGGSSYNEQFFGPGTRLTVL.